This is a list of T cell receptor beta chains from one sample in a study of blood T cell repertoires in COVID-19. The data were produced by immunoSEQ multiplex PCR, yet TCRdb's version contains in-frame clones alone and is incomplete. Seen here are about 100,000 clones, around 79% observed once, and the top ten hold about 24%. Specimen: peripheral blood. The receptors were gathered from a human donor in a cohort sampled during active COVID-19. Both conserved end residues are part of each CDR3. The order of the fields is J gene, clone size, V gene, D gene, CDR3 DNA, CDR3 protein. D genes are given only for firm matches. Rows may omit the clone size; those that give it use once, few, many or a size class.

TRBJ1-4,NA,TRBV30,TRBD1,TGTGCCTGGAACGAGGGGGCCGAAAAACTGTTTTTT,CAWNEGAEKLFF
TRBJ2-1,once,TRBV16,NA,TGTGCCAGCAGCCCTGTAAGGCTAGCGCGGGACAATGAGCAGTTCTTC,CASSPVRLARDNEQFF
TRBJ1-3,few,TRBV3-1/TRBV3-2,NA,TGTGCCAGCTCCCTTCGAAACACCATATATTTT,CASSLRNTIYF
TRBJ2-7,NA,TRBV9,NA,TGTGCCAGCAGCGTAGCCTTGTCGGGAGAGTTACACGAGCAGTACTTC,CASSVALSGELHEQYF
TRBJ1-4,NA,TRBV5-5,NA,TGTGCCAGCAGCTTACCAGGATTTAATGAAAAACTGTTTTTT,CASSLPGFNEKLFF
TRBJ2-1,few,TRBV3-1/TRBV3-2,TRBD1,TGTGCCAGCAGCCAATCCGGGACAGGTGAGCAGTTCTTC,CASSQSGTGEQFF
TRBJ1-2,NA,TRBV10-3,NA,TGTGCCATCAGTGAGAGGGGGGGGCCACTCTATGGCTACACCTTC,CAISERGGPLYGYTF
TRBJ2-3,NA,TRBV11-1,TRBD2,TGTGCCAGCAGCTCACGACTAGCGGGAGGGGCAGATACGCAGTATTTT,CASSSRLAGGADTQYF
TRBJ2-1,once,TRBV5-5,TRBD2,TGTGCCAGCAGCTTGGTTGCGGGAGTGGACAATGAGCAGTTCTTC,CASSLVAGVDNEQFF
TRBJ2-5,NA,TRBV7-9,TRBD2,TGTGCCAGCAGCCTCTGGGGGGGGGACCAAGAGACCCAGTACTTC,CASSLWGGDQETQYF
TRBJ2-2,NA,TRBV15,TRBD2,TGTGCCACCAGCAGAGAATTACTAGCGCAGGCTAACACCGGGGAGCTGTTTTTT,CATSRELLAQANTGELFF
TRBJ2-1,NA,TRBV7-2,NA,TGTGCCAGCAGCTTATTTCCGAATGAGCAGTTCTTC,CASSLFPNEQFF